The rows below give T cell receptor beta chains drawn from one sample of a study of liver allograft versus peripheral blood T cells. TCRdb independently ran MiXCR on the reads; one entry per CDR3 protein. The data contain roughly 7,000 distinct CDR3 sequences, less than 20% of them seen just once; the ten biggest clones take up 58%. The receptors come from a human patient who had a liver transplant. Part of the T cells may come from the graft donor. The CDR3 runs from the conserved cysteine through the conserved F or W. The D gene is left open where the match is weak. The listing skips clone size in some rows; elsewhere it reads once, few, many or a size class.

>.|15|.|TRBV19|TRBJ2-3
CASSHKGGSTDTQYF
TGTGCCAGTAGTCATAAAGGGGGTAGCACAGATACGCAGTATTTT
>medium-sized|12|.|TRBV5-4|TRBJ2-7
CASSRGTREQYF
TGTGCCAGCAGTCGAGGTACGAGAGAGCAGTACTTC
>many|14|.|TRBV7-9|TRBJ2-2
CASSLRANTGELFF
TGTGCCAGCAGCTTGAGGGCGAACACCGGGGAGCTGTTTTTT
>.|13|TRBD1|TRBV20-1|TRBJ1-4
CSASGQGSEKLFF
TGCAGTGCATCGGGACAGGGGAGTGAAAAACTGTTTTTT
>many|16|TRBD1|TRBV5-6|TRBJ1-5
CASSSTGTGVGQPQHF
TGTGCCAGCAGCTCCACCGGGACAGGGGTAGGACAGCCCCAGCATTTT
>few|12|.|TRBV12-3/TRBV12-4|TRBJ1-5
CASSFGTLPQHF
TGTGCCAGCAGTTTTGGGACCCTACCCCAGCATTTT
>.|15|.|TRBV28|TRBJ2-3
CASSLRGLPTDTQYF
TGTGCCAGCAGTTTGAGGGGACTTCCGACAGATACGCAGTATTTT
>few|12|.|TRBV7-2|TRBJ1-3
CASSFDGNTIYF
TGTGCCAGCAGCTTCGATGGAAACACCATATATTTT
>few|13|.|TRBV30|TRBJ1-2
CAWSVEGLYGYTF
TGTGCCTGGAGTGTTGAGGGACTCTATGGCTACACCTTC
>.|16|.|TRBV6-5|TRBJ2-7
CASSYSNRPGIYEQYF
TGTGCCAGCAGTTACTCGAACAGACCGGGGATCTACGAGCAGTACTTC
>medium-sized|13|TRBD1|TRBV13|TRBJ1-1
CASSLTGDTEAFF
TGTGCCAGCAGCCTAACAGGGGACACTGAAGCTTTCTTT
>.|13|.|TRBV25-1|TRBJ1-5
CASSKQGPQPQHF
TGTGCCAGCAGCAAACAGGGCCCTCAGCCCCAGCATTTT
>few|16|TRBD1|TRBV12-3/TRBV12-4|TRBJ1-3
CASTFTGAHNGNTIYF
TGTGCCAGCACCTTTACAGGGGCCCATAATGGAAACACCATATATTTT
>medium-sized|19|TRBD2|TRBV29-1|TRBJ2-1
CSVESSGLAGGPGYNEQFF
TGCAGCGTTGAGTCTTCCGGACTAGCGGGGGGGCCGGGGTACAATGAGCAGTTCTTC
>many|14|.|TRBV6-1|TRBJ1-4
CASSGRQPNEKLFF
TGTGCCAGCAGTGGTCGACAGCCGAATGAAAAACTGTTTTTT
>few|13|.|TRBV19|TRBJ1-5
CASNDRPYQPQHF
TGTGCCAGTAACGACAGGCCATACCAGCCCCAGCATTTT
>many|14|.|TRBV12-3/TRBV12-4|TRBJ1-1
CASSQVGTLDVAFF
TGTGCCAGTTCCCAGGTGGGGACCCTAGACGTGGCTTTCTTT
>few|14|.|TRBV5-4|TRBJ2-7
CASSEGTDLYEQYF
TGTGCCAGCAGCGAGGGGACGGATTTATACGAGCAGTACTTC
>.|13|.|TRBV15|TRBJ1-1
CATGGVRGTEAFF
TGTGCCACTGGGGGGGTCCGGGGCACTGAAGCTTTCTTT
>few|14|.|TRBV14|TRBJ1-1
CASSEVGEVTEAFF
TGTGCCAGCAGCGAAGTAGGGGAGGTCACTGAAGCTTTCTTT
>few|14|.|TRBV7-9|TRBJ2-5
CASSLPAMRETQYF
TGTGCCAGCAGCCTGCCTGCGATGAGGGAGACCCAGTACTTC
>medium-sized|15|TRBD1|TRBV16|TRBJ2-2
CASSQSKGATGELFF
TGTGCCAGCAGCCAATCCAAGGGGGCCACCGGGGAGCTGTTTTTT
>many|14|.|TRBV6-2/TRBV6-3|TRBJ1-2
CASSYSRRDYGYTF
TGTGCCAGCAGTTACTCGCGCAGGGACTATGGCTACACCTTC